What follows are 17 T cell receptor beta chains derived from one specimen sequenced in a study of blood T cell repertoires in COVID-19. The repertoire was sequenced with immunoSEQ multiplex PCR; TCRdb's copy has only in-frame clones and lacks some. The profile shows approximately 500,000 clones, around 90% of them singletons. Material: peripheral blood. The receptors originated from a woman between 45 and 60 years old with COVID-19, enrolled during active disease.

This clone was seen once. This chain uses TRBV6-5 with TRBJ2-3; D is unresolved. This CDR3 is built from 11 residues. V shed 4 bases and J shed 4 bases, with 3 bases lying between them. Germline lookup yields CDR1 MNHEY and CDR2 SVGAGI. The CDR3 is CASSSADTQYF. The CDR3 DNA follows: TGTGCCAGCAGTTCAGCAGATACGCAGTATTTT.

The chain has TRBV19 and TRBJ1-1, with TRBD1 identical over 7 bases. The germline V gene encodes CDR1 LNHDA and CDR2 SQIVND (reference sequence). The CDR3 spans 14 residues. Trimming took 4 bases from V and 7 from J; bases not matched to a gene: 9. CDR3 bases: TGTGCCAGTAGTACCCCGGACAGGAGCTATGAAGCTTTCTTT. This sequence encodes CASSTPDRSYEAFF.

The chain links TRBV6-5 to TRBJ2-7; 7 positions agree with TRBD1. Germline loops: CDR1 MNHEY, CDR2 SVGAGI. V lost 6 bases, J lost 4 bases, and 12 bases stayed unmatched. CDR3 size: 15 residues. The DNA for the CDR3 is TGTGCCAGCAGCCTAGGGGGCGCTTCGGGTTACGAGCAGTACTTC. It specifies CASSLGGASGYEQYF.

In this sample, this clone turned up once. This sequence joins TRBV2 and TRBJ1-4, with unresolved D. Germline V gives CDR1 SNHLY, CDR2 FYNNEI. This CDR3 is built from 11 residues. The ends were cut back, 3 bases at V and 7 bases at J, with 3 bases in the middle. CDR3 coding DNA: TGTGCCAGCAGTGACAGTGAAAAACTGTTTTTT. It encodes CASSDSEKLFF. Drawing the rest from reference TRBV2 and TRBJ1-4, the complete variable domain is EPEVTQTPSHQVTQMGQEVILRCVPISNHLYFYWYRQILGQKVEFLVSFYNNEISEKSEIFDDQFSVERPDGSNFTLKIRSTKLEDSAMYFCASSDSEKLFFGSGTQLSVL.

The chain recombines TRBV19 with TRBJ1-5; D is perhaps TRBD1 (5 bases). The CDR3 covers 14 residues. The ends were cut back, 7 bases at V and 0 bases at J, with 10 bases in the middle. Per germline, CDR1 LNHDA and CDR2 SQIVND (reference sequence). CDR3 residues: CASKDIYSNQPQHF. The CDR3 nucleotides are TGTGCCAGTAAGGACATATATAGCAATCAGCCCCAGCATTTT.

This rearrangement joins TRBV5-1 to TRBJ2-7; 8 nucleotides match TRBD1. J lost 1 base, V lost 5 bases, and 5 bases had no gene match. The CDR3 has 14 residues. Germline V CDR1 and CDR2: SGHRS, YFSETQ. Here the CDR3 reads CASRWTGISYEQYF. CDR3 sequence (DNA): TGCGCCAGCAGGTGGACAGGGATATCCTACGAGCAGTACTTC.

The V call is TRBV6-5, the J call TRBJ2-1, with D unclear. The ends were cut back, 7 bases at V and 2 bases at J, with 12 bases in the middle. The CDR3 runs to 14 residues. Germline lookup yields CDR1 MNHEY and CDR2 SVGAGI. CDR3 in DNA: TGTGCCAGCACGCGACAACGAACCTACAATGAGCAGTTCTTC. This codes for CASTRQRTYNEQFF.

The chain carries TRBV18 and TRBJ1-2, with D maybe TRBD1 (5 bases). Trimming took 3 bases from V and 3 from J, leaving 11 bases between them. CDR3 length equals 14 residues. CDR1 and CDR2 from the germline V gene are KGHSH and LQKENI. In DNA, the CDR3 is TGTGCCAGCTCACCGGGCAGGGCGGACTATGGCTACACCTTC. Its translation: CASSPGRADYGYTF.

The rearrangement uses TRBV2 and TRBJ2-7; 8 bases are a match to TRBD2. V was pared by 4 bases and J by 0 bases, with 11 bases of the junction left unmatched. Germline CDR1 SNHLY, CDR2 FYNNEI. CDR3 size: 17 residues. CDR3 coding DNA: TGTGCCAGCAGTGGACCTAAAACTAGCGGCGCCTCCTACGAGCAGTACTTC. Translated: CASSGPKTSGASYEQYF.

This chain uses TRBV2 with TRBJ1-5; possible D gene TRBD1, 5 bases. This CDR3 region has 14 residues. Per germline, CDR1 SNHLY and CDR2 FYNNEI. V lost 10 bases, J lost 2 bases, and 15 bases lay in between. For the CDR3, the DNA is TGTGCCATAAGTGGGACGGGGGGCAATCAGCCCCAGCATTTT. Protein sequence: CAISGTGGNQPQHF.

The table lists this clone with a count of one. This sequence joins TRBV28 and TRBJ2-7, with unresolved D. CDR3 length: 12 residues. CDR1 is MDHEN and CDR2 is SYDVKM in the germline V gene. Trimming left V 7 bases short and J 6 bases short, with 13 bases between. The CDR3: CASTPPGGEQYF. The CDR3 nucleotides read TGTGCCAGCACCCCGCCGGGTGGCGAGCAGTACTTC.

This chain connects TRBV12-5 to TRBJ2-2; D is undetermined. The CDR3 length is 14 residues. Trimming took 3 bases from V and 0 from J, leaving 5 bases between them. Per the germline V gene, CDR1 is LGHNT and CDR2 is FRNRAP. The CDR3: CASGLAPNTGELFF. The CDR3 region has the DNA TGTGCTAGTGGTTTAGCTCCGAACACCGGGGAGCTGTTTTTT.

The chain is built from TRBV12-3 or TRBV12-4 and TRBJ2-1, with 10 bases lining up with TRBD2. The CDR3 spans 13 residues. The J segment lost 6 bases and the V segment lost 6 bases, leaving 2 bases of the junction unmatched. CDR3 coding DNA: TGTGCCAGCAGCGTAGCGGGGGGCAATGAGCAGTTCTTC. Its protein product is CASSVAGGNEQFF.

The V call is TRBV30, the J call TRBJ1-1; TRBD1 aligns across 8 bases. The length of the CDR3 is 15 residues. J was trimmed by 1 base and V by 2 bases; bases with no gene match: 6. CDR1 and CDR2 (germline): GTSNPN, SVGIG (reference sequence). CDR3 nucleotide sequence: TGTGCCTGGAGTTTTTATACAGGGGGGAACACTGAAGCTTTCTTT. As protein: CAWSFYTGGNTEAFF.

Worth noting for this clone: The sample has other DNA sequences that encode this CDR3 too. This chain links TRBV30 with TRBJ1-6; D gene unclear. V shed 2 bases and J shed 7 bases, with 6 bases lying between them. This CDR3 contains 12 residues. The V gene's germline CDR1 is GTSNPN and CDR2 SVGIG (reference sequence). The CDR3 region is CAWSTGNSPLHF. CDR3 DNA: TGTGCCTGGAGTACGGGGAATTCACCCCTCCACTTT.

The V call is TRBV6-5, the J call TRBJ1-2; the match to TRBD1 covers 7 bases. The V and J ends lost 7 bases and 5 bases, in that order; junction bases with no gene match: 7. Germline lookup yields CDR1 MNHEY and CDR2 SVGAGI. The CDR3 covers 13 residues. For the CDR3, the DNA is TGTGCCAGCAAGGGGGCAGCAGAATATGGCTACACCTTC. It yields the protein CASKGAAEYGYTF.

The chain uses TRBV13 and TRBJ2-1, with TRBD1 as a possible D gene (6 bases). The CDR3 extends over 15 amino acids. Per germline, CDR1 PRHDT and CDR2 FYEKMQ (reference sequence). The germline V and J ends were trimmed by 8 bases and 2 bases, with 16 bases remaining between them. The CDR3 sequence: CASSLGAAPYNEQFF. The CDR3 nucleotides read TGTGCCAGCTCATTGGGGGCAGCACCCTACAATGAGCAGTTCTTC.